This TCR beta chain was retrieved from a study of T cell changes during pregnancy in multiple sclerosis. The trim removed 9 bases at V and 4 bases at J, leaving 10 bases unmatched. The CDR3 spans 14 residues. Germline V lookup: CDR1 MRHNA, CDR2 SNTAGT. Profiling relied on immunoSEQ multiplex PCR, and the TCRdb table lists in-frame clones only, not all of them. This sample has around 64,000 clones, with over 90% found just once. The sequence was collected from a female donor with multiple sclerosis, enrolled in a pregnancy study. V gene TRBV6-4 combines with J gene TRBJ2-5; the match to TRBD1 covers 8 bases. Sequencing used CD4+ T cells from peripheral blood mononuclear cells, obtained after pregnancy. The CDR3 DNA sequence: TGTGCCAGATCTAGAAGCAGGGGGCGAGAGACCCAGTACTTC. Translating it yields CARSRSRGRETQYF.